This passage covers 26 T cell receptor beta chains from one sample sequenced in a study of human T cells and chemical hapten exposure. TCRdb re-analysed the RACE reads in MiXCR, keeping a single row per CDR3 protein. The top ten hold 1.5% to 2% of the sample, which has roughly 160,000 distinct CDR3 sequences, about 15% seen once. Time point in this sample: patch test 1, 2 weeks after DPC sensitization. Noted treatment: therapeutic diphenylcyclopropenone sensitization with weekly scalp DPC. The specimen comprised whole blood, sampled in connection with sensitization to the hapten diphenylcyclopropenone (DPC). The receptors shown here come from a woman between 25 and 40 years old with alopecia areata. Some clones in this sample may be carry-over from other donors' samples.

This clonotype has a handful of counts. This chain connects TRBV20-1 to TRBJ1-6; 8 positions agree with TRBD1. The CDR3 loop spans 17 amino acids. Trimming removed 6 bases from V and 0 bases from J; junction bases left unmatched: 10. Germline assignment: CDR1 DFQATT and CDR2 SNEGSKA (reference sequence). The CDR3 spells CSATSGTGSSYNSPLHF. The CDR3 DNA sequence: TGCAGTGCCACTTCCGGGACAGGCAGCTCCTATAATTCACCCCTCCACTTT.

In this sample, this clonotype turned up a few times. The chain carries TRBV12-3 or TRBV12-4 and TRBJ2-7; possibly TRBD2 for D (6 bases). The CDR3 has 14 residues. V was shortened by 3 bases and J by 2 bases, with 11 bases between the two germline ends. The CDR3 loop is CASSFTGETYEQYF. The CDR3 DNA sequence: TGTGCCAGCAGTTTCACGGGAGAAACCTACGAGCAGTACTTC.

For the CDR3, the DNA is TGTGCCAGCAGCGAGCCGGGACAGCGATACGAGCAGTACTTC. Encoded protein: CASSEPGQRYEQYF. The chain carries TRBV7-9 and TRBJ2-7; 7 positions agree with TRBD1. Germline CDR1 and CDR2: SEHNR and FQNEAQ (reference sequence). The V segment lost 5 bases and the J segment 4 bases; nucleotides outside the gene matches: 8. The CDR3 has 14 residues.

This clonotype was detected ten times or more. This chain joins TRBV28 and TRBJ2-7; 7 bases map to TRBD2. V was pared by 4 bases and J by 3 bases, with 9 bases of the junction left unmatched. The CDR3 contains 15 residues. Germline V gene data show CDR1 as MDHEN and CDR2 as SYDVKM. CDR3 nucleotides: TGTGCCAGCAGTTCCCCTGGACTAGTCTACTACGAGCAGTACTTC. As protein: CASSSPGLVYYEQYF. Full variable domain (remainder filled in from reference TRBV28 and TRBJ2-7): DVKVTQSSRYLVKRTGEKVFLECVQDMDHENMFWYRQDPGLGLRLIYFSYDVKMKEKGDIPEGYSVSREKKERFSLILESASTNQTSMYLCASSSPGLVYYEQYFGPGTRLTVT.

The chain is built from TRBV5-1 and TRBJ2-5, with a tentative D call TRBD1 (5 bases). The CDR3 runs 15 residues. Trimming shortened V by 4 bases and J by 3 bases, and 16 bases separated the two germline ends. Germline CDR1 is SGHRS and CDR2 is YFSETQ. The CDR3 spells CASSVTVGRKETQYF. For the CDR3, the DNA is TGCGCCAGCAGCGTCACGGTGGGGCGAAAAGAGACCCAGTACTTC.

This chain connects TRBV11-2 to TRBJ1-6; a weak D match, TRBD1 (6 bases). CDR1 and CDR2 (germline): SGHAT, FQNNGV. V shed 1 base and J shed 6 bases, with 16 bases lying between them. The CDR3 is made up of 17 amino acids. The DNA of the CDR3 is TGTGCCAGCAGCTTAGGGGTAAACCGCAGGGGTAATTCACCCCTCCACTTT. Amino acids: CASSLGVNRRGNSPLHF.

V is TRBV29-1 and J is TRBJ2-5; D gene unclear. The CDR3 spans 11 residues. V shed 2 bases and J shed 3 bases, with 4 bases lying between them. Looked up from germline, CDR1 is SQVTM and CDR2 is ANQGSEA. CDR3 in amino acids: CSVERKETQYF. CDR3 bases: TGCAGCGTTGAACGGAAAGAGACCCAGTACTTC.

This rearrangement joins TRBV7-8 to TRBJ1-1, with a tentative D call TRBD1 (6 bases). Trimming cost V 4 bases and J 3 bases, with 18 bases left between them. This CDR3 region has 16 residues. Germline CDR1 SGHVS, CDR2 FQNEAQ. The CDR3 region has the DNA TGTGCCAGCAGCTCGGGGGGCGTCTACAGGGACACTGAAGCTTTCTTT. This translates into CASSSGGVYRDTEAFF.

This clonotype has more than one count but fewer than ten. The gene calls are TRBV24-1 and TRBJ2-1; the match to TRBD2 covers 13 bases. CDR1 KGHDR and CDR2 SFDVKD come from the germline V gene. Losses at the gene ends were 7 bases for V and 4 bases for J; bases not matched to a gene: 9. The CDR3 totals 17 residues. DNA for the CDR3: TGTGCCACCAGCCCTGGACTAGCGGGAGCTAGGTACAATGAGCAGTTCTTC. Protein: CATSPGLAGARYNEQFF.

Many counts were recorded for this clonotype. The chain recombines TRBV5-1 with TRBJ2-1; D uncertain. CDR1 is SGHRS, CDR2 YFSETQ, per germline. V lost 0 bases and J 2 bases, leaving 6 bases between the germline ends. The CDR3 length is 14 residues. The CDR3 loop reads CASSLERAYNEQFF. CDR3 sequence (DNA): TGCGCCAGCAGCTTGGAAAGAGCCTACAATGAGCAGTTCTTC.

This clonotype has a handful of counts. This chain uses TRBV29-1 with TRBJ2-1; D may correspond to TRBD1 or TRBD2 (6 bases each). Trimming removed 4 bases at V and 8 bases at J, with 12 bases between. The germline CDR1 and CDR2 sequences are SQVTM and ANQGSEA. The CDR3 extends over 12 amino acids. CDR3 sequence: CSVVPGADEQFF. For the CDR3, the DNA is TGCAGCGTTGTCCCGGGGGCTGATGAGCAGTTCTTC.

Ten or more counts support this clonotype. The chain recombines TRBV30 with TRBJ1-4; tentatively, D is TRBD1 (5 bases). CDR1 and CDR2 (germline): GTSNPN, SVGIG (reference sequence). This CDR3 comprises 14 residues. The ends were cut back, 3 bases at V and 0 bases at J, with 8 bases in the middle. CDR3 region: CAWSGTATNEKLFF. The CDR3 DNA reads TGTGCCTGGAGCGGGACGGCAACTAATGAAAAACTGTTTTTT.

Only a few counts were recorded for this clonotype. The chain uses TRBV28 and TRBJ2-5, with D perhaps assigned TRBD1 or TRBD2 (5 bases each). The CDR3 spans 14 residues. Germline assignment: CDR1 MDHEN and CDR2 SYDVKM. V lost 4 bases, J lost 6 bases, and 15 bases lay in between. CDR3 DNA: TGTGCCAGCAGTTCCCGGGACCGAGGAAAGACCCAGTACTTC. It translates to CASSSRDRGKTQYF.

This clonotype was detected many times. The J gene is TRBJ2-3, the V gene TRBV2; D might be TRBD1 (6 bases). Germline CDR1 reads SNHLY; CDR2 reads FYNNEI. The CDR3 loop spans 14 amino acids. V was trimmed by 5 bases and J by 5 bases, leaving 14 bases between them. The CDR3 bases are TGTGCCAGCAGTAGACAGGCGGTAAAAGATACGCAGTATTTT. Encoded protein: CASSRQAVKDTQYF. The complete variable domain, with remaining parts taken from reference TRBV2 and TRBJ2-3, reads EPEVTQTPSHQVTQMGQEVILRCVPISNHLYFYWYRQILGQKVEFLVSFYNNEISEKSEIFDDQFSVERPDGSNFTLKIRSTKLEDSAMYFCASSRQAVKDTQYFGPGTRLTVL.

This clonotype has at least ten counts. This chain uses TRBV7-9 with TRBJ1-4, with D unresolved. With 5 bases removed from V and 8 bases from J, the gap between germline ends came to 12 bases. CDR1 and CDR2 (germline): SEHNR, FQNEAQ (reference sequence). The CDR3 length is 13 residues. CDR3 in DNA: TGTGCCAGCAGCCCCTACGGCTACGAAAAACTGTTTTTT. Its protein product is CASSPYGYEKLFF.

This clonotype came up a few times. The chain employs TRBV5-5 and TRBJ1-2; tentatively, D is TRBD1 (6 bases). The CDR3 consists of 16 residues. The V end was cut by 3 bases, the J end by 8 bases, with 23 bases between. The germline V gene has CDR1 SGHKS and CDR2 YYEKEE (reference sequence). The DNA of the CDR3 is TGTGCCAGCAGCTGGGGGAACAGGGCCCGGACGGGAGGCTACACCTTC. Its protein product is CASSWGNRARTGGYTF.

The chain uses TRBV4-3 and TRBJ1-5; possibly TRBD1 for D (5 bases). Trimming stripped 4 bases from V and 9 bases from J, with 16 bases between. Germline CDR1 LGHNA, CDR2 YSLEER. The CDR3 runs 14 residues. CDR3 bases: TGCGCCAGCAGCCCAGTCGGGGGGGTCGGGCCCCAGCATTTT. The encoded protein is CASSPVGGVGPQHF.

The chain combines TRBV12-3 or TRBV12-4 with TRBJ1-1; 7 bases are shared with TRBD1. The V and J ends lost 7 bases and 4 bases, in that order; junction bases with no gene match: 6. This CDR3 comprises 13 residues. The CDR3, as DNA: TGTGCCAGCATCAGACAGGGTCTCACTGAAGCTTTCTTT. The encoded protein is CASIRQGLTEAFF.

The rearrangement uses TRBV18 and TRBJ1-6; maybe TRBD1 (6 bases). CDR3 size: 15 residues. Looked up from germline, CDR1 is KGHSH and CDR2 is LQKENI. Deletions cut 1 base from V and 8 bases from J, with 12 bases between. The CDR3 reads CASSPQVRGDSPLHF. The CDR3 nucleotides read TGTGCCAGCTCACCACAAGTCAGGGGTGATTCACCCCTCCACTTT.

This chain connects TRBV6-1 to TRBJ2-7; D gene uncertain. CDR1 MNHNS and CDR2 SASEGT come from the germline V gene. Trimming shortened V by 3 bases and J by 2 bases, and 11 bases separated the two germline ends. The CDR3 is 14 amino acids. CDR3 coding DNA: TGTGCCAGCAGTGACCGGACGTCCACCTACGAGCAGTACTTC. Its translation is CASSDRTSTYEQYF.

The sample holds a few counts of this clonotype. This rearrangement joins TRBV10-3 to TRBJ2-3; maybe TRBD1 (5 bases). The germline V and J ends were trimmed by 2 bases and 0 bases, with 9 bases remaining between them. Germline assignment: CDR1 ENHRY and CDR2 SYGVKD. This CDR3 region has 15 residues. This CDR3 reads CAISESRGSTDTQYF. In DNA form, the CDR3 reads TGTGCCATCAGTGAGAGTAGGGGTAGCACAGATACGCAGTATTTT.

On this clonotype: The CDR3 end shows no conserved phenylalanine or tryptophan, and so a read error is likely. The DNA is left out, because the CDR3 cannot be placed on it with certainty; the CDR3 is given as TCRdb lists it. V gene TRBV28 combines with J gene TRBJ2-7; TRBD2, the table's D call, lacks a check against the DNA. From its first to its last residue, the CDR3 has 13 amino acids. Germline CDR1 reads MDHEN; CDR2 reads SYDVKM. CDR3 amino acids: CASSPTRGILGYL.

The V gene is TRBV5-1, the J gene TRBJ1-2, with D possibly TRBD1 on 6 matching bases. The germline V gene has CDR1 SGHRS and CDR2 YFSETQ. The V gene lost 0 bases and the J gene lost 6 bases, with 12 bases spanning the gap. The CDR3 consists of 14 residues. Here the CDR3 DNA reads TGCGCCAGCAGCTTGGATTGGGGGGCGGATGGCTACACCTTC. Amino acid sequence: CASSLDWGADGYTF.

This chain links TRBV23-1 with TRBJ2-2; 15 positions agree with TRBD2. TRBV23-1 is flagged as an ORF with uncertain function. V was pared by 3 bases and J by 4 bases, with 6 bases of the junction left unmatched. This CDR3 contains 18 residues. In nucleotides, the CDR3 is TGCGCCAGCAGTCACCCGGGACTAGCGGGAGGATCCACCGGGGAGCTGTTTTTT. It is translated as CASSHPGLAGGSTGELFF.

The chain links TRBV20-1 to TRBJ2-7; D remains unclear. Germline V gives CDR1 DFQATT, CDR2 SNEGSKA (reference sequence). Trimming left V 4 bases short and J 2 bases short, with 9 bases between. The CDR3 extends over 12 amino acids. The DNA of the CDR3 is TGCAGTGCTAAACCGCGCGCCTACGAGCAGTACTTC. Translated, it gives CSAKPRAYEQYF.

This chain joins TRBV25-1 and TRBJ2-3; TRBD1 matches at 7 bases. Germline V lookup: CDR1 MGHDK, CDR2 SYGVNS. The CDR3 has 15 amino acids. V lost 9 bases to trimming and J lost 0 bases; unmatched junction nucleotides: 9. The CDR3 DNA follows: TGTGCCAGTCAGAATACAGGGGATAGCACAGATACGCAGTATTTT. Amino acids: CASQNTGDSTDTQYF.